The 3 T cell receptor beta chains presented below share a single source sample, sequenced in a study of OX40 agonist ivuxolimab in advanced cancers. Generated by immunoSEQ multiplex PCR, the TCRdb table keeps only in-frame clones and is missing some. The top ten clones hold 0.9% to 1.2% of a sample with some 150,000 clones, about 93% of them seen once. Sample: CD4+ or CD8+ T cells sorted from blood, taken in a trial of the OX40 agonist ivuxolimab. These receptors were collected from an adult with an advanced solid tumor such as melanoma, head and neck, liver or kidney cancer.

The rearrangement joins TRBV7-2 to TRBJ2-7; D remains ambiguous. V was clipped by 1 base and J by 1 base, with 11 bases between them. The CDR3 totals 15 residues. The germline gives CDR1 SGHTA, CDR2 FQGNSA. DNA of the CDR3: TGTGCCAGCAGCTTAGGGCTCCCACCATCCTACGAGCAGTACTTC. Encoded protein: CASSLGLPPSYEQYF.

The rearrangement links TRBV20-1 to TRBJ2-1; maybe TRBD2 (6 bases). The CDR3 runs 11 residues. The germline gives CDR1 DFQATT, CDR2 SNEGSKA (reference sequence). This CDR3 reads CSPGGDNEQFF. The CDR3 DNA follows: TGCAGCCCCGGAGGGGACAATGAGCAGTTCTTC.

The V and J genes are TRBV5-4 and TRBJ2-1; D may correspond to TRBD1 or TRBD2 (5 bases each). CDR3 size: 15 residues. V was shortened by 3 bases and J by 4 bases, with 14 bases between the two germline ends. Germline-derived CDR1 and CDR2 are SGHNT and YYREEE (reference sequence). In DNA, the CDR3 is TGTGCCAGCAGCTCCGTAGCGAGGGGTTACAATGAGCAGTTCTTC. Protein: CASSSVARGYNEQFF.